This entry concerns a single T cell receptor (beta chain). Its antigen is unknown. Germline values: CDR1 MNHEY, CDR2 SVGAGI. CDR3 length: 16 residues. The germline V and J ends were trimmed by 0 bases and 0 bases, with 11 bases remaining between them. This entry belongs to a study of identical twins. Whole-study results and caveats: Weaker excess sharing between twins was seen in beta out-of-frame sequences. It was out-of-frame TCR alpha sharing in monozygotic twins that models underestimated.

TCRdb ran MiXCR on the 5' RACE reads and lists one entry per CDR3 protein. The sample consists of about 520,000 distinct CDR3 sequences, roughly a fifth of them appearing once. This sample also appeared in a second study, on T cells expressing NK-cell markers. That study reports: Dominant NKG2C+ clonotypes in roughly 6 donors made up roughly 1.0-7.0% of CD8+ T cells.

Material: CD4+ T cells sorted from blood. The receptor was isolated from a woman aged 18-29 years in good health. This chain links TRBV6-5 with TRBJ2-5, with a possible D match to TRBD2 (6 bases). The CDR3 coding sequence is TGTGCCAGCAGTTACTCAGCGGAGGGGTACCAAGAGACCCAGTACTTC. This translates into CASSYSAEGYQETQYF.